This T cell receptor (beta chain) derives from a study of cytomegalovirus exposure and HLA in healthy donors. V was pared by 4 bases and J by 18 bases, with 12 bases of the junction left unmatched. This CDR3 has 13 residues. CDR1 LGHNA and CDR2 YSLEER come from the germline V gene. PCR was performed using 60 Vbeta and 13 Jbeta primers. This table comes from immunoSEQ multiplex PCR, and its TCRdb copy is limited to in-frame clones, with some not included. Of approximately 110,000 clones in the sample, about 68% were seen once. Sequencing input: PBMCs. The sequence was collected from a woman between 35 and 50 years old in good health and CMV-seropositive. The rearrangement joins TRBV4-3 to TRBJ1-6; TRBD1 matches 7 bases. The CDR3 region has the DNA TGCGCCAGCAGCCGACTCCGGGACAGTCCCACCCACTTT. It yields the protein CASSRLRDSPTHF.